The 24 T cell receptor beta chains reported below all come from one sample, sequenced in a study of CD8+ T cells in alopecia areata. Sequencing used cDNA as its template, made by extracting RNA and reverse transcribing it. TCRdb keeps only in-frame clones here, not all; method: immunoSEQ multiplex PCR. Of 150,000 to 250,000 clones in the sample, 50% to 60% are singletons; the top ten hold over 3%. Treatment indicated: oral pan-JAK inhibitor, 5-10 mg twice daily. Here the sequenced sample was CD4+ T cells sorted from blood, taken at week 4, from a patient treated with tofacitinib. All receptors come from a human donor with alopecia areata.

The CDR3, as DNA: TGTGCCAGCAGGTTTTTTGGTACCAAACACAGGGGATCGGGAGAGACCCAGTACTTC. Amino acids: CASRFFGTKHRGSGETQYF. The chain combines TRBV21-1 with TRBJ2-5; TRBD1 reflects the table's D call only, with no check against the DNA. TRBV21-1 counts as a pseudogene. The CDR3 consists of 19 residues.

The CDR3, as DNA: TGTGCCAGCAGTTTCCTGAACACTGAAGCTTTCTTT. Translated: CASSFLNTEAFF. The chain employs TRBV27 and TRBJ1-1; no reliable D call. CDR1 MNHEY and CDR2 SMNVEV come from the germline V gene (reference sequence). V lost 3 bases and J lost 0, with 2 bases in between. This CDR3 has 12 amino acids.

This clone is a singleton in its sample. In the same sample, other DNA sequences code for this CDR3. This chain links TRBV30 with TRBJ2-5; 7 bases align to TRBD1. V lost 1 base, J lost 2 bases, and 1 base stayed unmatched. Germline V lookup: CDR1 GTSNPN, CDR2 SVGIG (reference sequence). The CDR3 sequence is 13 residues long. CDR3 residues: CAWSGDSQETQYF. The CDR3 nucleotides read TGTGCCTGGAGTGGGGACAGTCAAGAGACCCAGTACTTC.

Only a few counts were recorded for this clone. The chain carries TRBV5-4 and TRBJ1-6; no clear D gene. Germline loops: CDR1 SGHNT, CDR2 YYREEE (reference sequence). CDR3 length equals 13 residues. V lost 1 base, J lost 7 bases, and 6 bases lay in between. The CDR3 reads CASSLSGNSPLHF. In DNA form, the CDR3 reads TGTGCCAGCAGCTTGAGCGGAAATTCACCCCTCCACTTT.

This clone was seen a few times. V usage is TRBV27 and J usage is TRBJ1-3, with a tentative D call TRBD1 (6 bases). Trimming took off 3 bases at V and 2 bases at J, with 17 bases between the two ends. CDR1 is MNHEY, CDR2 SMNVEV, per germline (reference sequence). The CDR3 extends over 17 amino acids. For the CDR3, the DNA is TGTGCCAGCAGTTTGATTGCAGCAGGGGTCGCTGGAAACACCATATATTTT. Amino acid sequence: CASSLIAAGVAGNTIYF.

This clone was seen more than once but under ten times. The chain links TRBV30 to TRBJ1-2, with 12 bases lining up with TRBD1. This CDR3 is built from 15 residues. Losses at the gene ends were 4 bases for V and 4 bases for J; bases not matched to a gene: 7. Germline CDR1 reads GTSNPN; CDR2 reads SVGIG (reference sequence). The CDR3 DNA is TGTGCCTGGACCCACGGGACAGGGGGCGGCTATGGCTACACCTTC. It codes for CAWTHGTGGGYGYTF.

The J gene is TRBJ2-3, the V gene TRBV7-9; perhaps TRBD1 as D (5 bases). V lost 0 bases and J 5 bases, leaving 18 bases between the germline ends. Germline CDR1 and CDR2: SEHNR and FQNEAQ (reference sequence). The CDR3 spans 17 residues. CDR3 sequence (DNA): TGTGCCAGCAGCTTAGCGGGTGGGGCAGGGTCGAGAGATACGCAGTATTTT. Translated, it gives CASSLAGGAGSRDTQYF.

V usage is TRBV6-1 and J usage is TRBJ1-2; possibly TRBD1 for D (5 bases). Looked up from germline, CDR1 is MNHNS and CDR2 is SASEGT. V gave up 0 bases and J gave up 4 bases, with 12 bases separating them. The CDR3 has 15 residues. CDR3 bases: TGTGCCAGCAGTGAAGCGGCCACAGGAAGCTATGGCTACACCTTC. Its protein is CASSEAATGSYGYTF.

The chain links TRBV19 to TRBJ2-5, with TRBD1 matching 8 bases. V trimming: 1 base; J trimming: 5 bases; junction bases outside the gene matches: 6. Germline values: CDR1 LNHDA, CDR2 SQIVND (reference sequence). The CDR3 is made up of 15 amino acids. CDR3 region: CASSIGKDRAETQYF. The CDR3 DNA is TGTGCCAGTAGTATAGGGAAGGACAGGGCTGAGACCCAGTACTTC.

The CDR3 loop is CASSLVPVRQSAQETQYF. In DNA, the CDR3 is TGCGCCAGCAGCTTGGTTCCTGTTCGACAGTCTGCCCAAGAGACCCAGTACTTC. V usage is TRBV5-1 and J usage is TRBJ2-5; a possible D gene is TRBD1 (5 bases). The CDR3 consists of 18 residues. Looked up from germline, CDR1 is SGHRS and CDR2 is YFSETQ. V was cut by 0 bases and J by 1 base, with 19 bases left in between.

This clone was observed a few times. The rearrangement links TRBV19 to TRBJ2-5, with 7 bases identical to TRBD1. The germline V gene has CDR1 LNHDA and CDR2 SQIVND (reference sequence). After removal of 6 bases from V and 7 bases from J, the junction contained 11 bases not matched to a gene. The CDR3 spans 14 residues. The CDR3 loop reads CASRPSTGKGTQYF. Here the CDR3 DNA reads TGTGCCAGTAGGCCGTCGACAGGGAAGGGGACCCAGTACTTC.

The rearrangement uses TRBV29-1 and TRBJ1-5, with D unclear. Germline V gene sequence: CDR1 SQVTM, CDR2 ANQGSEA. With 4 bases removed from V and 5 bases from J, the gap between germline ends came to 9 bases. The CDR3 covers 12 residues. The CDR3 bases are TGCAGCGTTGGGGATGGGGATCAGCCCCAGCATTTT. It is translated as CSVGDGDQPQHF.

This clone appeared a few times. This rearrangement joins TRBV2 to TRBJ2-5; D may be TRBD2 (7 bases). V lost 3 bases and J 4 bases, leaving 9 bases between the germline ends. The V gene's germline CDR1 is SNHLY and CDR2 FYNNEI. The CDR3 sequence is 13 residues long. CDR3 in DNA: TGTGCCAGCAGTGAGAGGGGGGGAGAGACCCAGTACTTC. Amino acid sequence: CASSERGGETQYF. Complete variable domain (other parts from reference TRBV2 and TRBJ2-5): EPEVTQTPSHQVTQMGQEVILRCVPISNHLYFYWYRQILGQKVEFLVSFYNNEISEKSEIFDDQFSVERPDGSNFTLKIRSTKLEDSAMYFCASSERGGETQYFGPGTRLLVL.

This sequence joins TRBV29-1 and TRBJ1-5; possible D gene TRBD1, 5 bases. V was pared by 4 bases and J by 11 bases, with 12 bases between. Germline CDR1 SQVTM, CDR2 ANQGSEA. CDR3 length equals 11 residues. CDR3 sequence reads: CSVVIGGAQHF. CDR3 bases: TGCAGCGTTGTCATTGGGGGGGCCCAGCATTTT. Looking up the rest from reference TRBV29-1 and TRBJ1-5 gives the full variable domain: SAVISQKPSRDICQRGTSLTIQCQVDSQVTMMFWYRQQPGQSLTLIATANQGSEATYESGFVIDKFPISRPNLTFSTLTVSNMSPEDSSIYLCSVVIGGAQHFGDGTRLSIL.

CDR3 protein: CASSRDGADNTEAFF. Written as DNA, the CDR3 is TGTGCCAGCAGCCGCGACGGGGCGGACAACACTGAAGCTTTCTTT. The chain links TRBV6-6 to TRBJ1-1, with a possible D match to TRBD1 (5 bases). Trimming left V 6 bases short and J 2 bases short, with 16 bases between. Per germline, CDR1 MNHNY and CDR2 SVGAGI (reference sequence). This CDR3 region has 15 residues.

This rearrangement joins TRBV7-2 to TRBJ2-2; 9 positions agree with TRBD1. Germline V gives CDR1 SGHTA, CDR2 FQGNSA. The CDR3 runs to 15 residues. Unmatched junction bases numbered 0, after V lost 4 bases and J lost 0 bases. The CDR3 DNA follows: TGTGCCAGCAGCTGGGACAGGGCGAACACCGGGGAGCTGTTTTTT. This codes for CASSWDRANTGELFF.

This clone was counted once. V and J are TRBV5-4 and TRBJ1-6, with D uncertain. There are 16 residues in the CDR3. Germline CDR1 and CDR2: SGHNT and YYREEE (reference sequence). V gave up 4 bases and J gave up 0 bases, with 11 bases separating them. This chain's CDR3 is CASSVGGSSYNSPLHF. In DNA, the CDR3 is TGTGCCAGCAGCGTCGGCGGGAGCTCCTATAATTCACCCCTCCACTTT.

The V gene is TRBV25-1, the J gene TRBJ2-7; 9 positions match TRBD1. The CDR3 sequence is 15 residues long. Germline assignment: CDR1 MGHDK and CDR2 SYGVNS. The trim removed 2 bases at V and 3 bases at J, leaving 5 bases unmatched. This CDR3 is CASSEGQGIHYEQYF. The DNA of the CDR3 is TGTGCCAGCAGTGAAGGACAGGGGATACACTACGAGCAGTACTTC.

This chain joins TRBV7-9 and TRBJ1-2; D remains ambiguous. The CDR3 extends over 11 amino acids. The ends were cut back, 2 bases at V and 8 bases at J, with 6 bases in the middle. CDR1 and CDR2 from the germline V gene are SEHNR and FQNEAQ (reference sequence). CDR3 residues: CASSLLGGYTF. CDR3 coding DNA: TGTGCCAGCAGCTTATTGGGGGGCTACACCTTC.

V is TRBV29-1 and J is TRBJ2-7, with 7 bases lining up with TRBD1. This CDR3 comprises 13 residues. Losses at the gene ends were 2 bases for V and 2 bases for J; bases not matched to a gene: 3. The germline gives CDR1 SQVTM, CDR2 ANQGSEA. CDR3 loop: CSVEWQGAYEQYF. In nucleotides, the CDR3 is TGCAGCGTTGAATGGCAGGGGGCCTACGAGCAGTACTTC.

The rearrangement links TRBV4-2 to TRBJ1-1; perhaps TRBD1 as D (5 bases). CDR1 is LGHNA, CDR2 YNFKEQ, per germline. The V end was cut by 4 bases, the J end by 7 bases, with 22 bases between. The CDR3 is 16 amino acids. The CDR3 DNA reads TGTGCCAGCAGCCGCCTTGACCCCAGGGTTGGCAATGAAGCTTTCTTT. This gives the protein CASSRLDPRVGNEAFF.

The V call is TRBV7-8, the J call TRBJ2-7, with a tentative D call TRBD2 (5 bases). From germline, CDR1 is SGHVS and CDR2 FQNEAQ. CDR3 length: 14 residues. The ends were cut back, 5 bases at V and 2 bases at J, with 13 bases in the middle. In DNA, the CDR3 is TGTGCCAGCAGCGCCTGGGGAGCGACCTACGAGCAGTACTTC. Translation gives CASSAWGATYEQYF.

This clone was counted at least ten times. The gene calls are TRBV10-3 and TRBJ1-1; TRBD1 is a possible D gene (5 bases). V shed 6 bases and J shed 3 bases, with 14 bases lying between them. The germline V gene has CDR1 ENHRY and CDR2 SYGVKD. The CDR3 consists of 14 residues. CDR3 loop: CAIRAGHRDTEAFF. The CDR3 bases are TGTGCCATCAGGGCTGGACACCGGGACACTGAAGCTTTCTTT.

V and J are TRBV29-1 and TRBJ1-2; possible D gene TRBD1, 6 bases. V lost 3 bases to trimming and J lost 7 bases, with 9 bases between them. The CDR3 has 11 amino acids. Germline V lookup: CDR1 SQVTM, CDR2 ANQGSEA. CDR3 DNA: TGCAGCGTTGAGGGGGGCGCTGGCTACACCTTC. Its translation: CSVEGGAGYTF.